The text below deals with one T cell receptor (beta chain). Antigen specificity is unknown. Assay version v3.0 of immunoSEQ was used, and it was run at survey level. Sequencing used immunoSEQ multiplex PCR; TCRdb keeps in-frame clones, though not all of them. The table has tens of thousands of clones, roughly 95% seen once; the top ten hold 2.7%. The data stem from a study of long-term antiretroviral therapy in people with HIV. Study-level results: Older ART regimens were possibly in use when the blood was collected between the mid-2000s and the late 2010s. Clonal populations expanded prior to ART predominated within the repertoire at all time points. With ART, diversity went up but was still lower than in transplant donor controls.

The sample was unsorted PBMCs, taken 3.7 years after starting antiretroviral therapy. The receptor's source is a woman aged 45-60 years with HIV.

The CDR3 sequence: CASSPAPSLMNTEAFF. The DNA for the CDR3 is TGCGCCAGCAGTCCTGCCCCAAGTCTCATGAACACTGAAGCTTTCTTT. The V gene is TRBV10-1, the J gene TRBJ1-1; D ambiguous. The CDR3 runs 16 residues. The germline V gene encodes CDR1 WNHNN and CDR2 SYGVQD (reference sequence). The V end was cut by 5 bases, the J end by 0 bases, with 16 bases between.